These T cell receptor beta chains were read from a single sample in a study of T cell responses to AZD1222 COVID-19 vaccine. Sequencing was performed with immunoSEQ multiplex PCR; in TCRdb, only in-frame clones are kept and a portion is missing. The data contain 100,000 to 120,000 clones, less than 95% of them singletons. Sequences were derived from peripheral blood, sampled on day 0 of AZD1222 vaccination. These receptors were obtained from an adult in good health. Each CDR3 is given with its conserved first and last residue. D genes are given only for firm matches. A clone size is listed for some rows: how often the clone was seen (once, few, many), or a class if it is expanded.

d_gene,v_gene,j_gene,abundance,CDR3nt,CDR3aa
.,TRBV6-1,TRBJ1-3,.,TGTACCAGCAGTGAGGCACTTACTATGTCTGGAAACACCATATATTTT,CTSSEALTMSGNTIYF
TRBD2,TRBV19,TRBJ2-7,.,TGTGCCATGTTGACTAGCGGCCTCTACGAGCAGTACTTC,CAMLTSGLYEQYF
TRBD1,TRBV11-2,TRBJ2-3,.,TGTGCCAGCAGCTCGACAGGGTATAACACAGATACGCAGTATTTT,CASSSTGYNTDTQYF
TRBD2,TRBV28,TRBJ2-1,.,TGTGCCAGCATCCGAATAGCGGGGGGGCTCAATGAGCAGTTCTTC,CASIRIAGGLNEQFF
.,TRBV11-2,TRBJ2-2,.,TGTGCCAGCAGCTTGTCAGGCGGCACCGGGGAGCTGTTTTTT,CASSLSGGTGELFF
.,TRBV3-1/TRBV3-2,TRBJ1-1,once,TGTGCCAGCAGCCAATCCTCGTTTTTCATTGGGGATGAAGCTTTCTTT,CASSQSSFFIGDEAFF
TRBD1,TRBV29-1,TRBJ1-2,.,TGCAGCGTTGATCAGGGGGCAATATCCTATGGCTACACCTTC,CSVDQGAISYGYTF
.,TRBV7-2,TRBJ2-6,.,TGTGCCAGCAGCTTAGCAGGGACTGGGGCCAACGTCCTGACTTTC,CASSLAGTGANVLTF
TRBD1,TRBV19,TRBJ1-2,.,TGTGCCAGTATCCCGGACAGGGGGCGCACGGCCTATGGCTACACCTTC,CASIPDRGRTAYGYTF
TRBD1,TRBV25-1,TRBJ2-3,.,TGTGCCAGCAGTCCCCAGGGACAGGGAAAGACAGATACGCAGTATTTT,CASSPQGQGKTDTQYF
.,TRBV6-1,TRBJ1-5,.,TGTGCCAGCAGTGAAGCTATTTGGGGCAGGGTTGGCAATCAGCCCCAGCATTTT,CASSEAIWGRVGNQPQHF
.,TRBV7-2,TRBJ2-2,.,TGTGCCAGCAGTTTATATGTCGCGAACACCGGGGAGCTGTTTTTT,CASSLYVANTGELFF
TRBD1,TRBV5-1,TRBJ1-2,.,TGCGCCAGCAGCCCCAGAGGGGGGGACAGGGATGGCTACACCTTC,CASSPRGGDRDGYTF
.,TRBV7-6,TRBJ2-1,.,TGTGCCAGCAGCTCCCTGGGTGGTCTCGGATCCGATGAGCAGTTCTTC,CASSSLGGLGSDEQFF
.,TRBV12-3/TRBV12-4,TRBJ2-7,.,TGTGCCAGCAGGTGGGGGCACGAGCAGTACTTC,CASRWGHEQYF
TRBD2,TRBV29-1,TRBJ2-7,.,TGCAGCGTTGTGGGAGGGGCAGAAAGCTCCTACGAGCAGTACTTC,CSVVGGAESSYEQYF
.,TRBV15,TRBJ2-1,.,TGTGCCACCAGCAGAGATCGGGGCGCCTACAATGAGCAGTTCTTC,CATSRDRGAYNEQFF
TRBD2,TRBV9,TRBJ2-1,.,TGTGCCAGCAGCCTAACACTAGCGGGGGGATACAATGAGCAGTTCTTC,CASSLTLAGGYNEQFF
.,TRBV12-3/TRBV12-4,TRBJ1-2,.,TGTGCCAGCAGTTTAAATAGGGGGTATGGCTACACCTTC,CASSLNRGYGYTF
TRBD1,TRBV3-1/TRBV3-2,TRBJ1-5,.,TGTGCCAGCAGCCAGGGACAGGGGGCGCGTCAGCCCCAGCATTTT,CASSQGQGARQPQHF
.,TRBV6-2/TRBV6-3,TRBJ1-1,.,TGTGCCAGCAGTTACCCCCGTTACAGGAGAATGAACACTGAAGCTTTCTTT,CASSYPRYRRMNTEAFF
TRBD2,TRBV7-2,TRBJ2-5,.,TGTGCCAGCAGCCTCCGGGAGGTCATGTCGGAGACCCAGTACTTC,CASSLREVMSETQYF
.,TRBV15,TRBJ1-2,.,TGTGCCACCAGCAGAAACCCGGGACCGGACTATGGCTACACCTTC,CATSRNPGPDYGYTF
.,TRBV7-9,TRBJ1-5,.,TGTGCCAGCAGCTTACAGGGCAATCAGCCCCAGCATTTT,CASSLQGNQPQHF
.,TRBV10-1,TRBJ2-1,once,TGCGCCAGCAGTGAGGGGGGTCGCGATGAGCAGTTCTTC,CASSEGGRDEQFF
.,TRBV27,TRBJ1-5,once,TGTGCCAGCAGACCAGGACACAATAGCAATCAGCCCCAGCATTTT,CASRPGHNSNQPQHF
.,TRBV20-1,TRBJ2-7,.,TGCAGTGCTCACCTTTCCTACGAGCAGTACTTC,CSAHLSYEQYF
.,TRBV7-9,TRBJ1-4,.,TGTGCCAGCAGCTTAGTTTCCCGGGTCCCTGAAAAACTGTTTTTT,CASSLVSRVPEKLFF
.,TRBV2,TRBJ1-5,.,TGTGCCAGCAGTGAATTAGGCGGGGGCAATCAGCCCCAGCATTTT,CASSELGGGNQPQHF
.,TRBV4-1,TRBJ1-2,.,TGCGCCAGCAGCCAACCAAGTGGAGGCTACACCTTC,CASSQPSGGYTF
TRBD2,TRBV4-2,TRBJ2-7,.,TGTGCCAGCAGCCAAGAGGCTGGCGGGGGGGGTTACGAGCAGTACTTC,CASSQEAGGGGYEQYF
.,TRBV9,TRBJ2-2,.,TGTGCCAGCAGAGGGACATACAACACCGGGGAGCTGTTTTTT,CASRGTYNTGELFF
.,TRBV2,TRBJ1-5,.,TGTGCCAGCAGTCCCGGGCCAGGAGGTCAGCCCCAGCATTTT,CASSPGPGGQPQHF
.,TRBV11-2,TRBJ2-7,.,TGTGCCAGCAGCTTAGATGCCAGGGGCTACGAGCAGTACTTC,CASSLDARGYEQYF
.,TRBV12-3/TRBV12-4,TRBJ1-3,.,TGTGCCAGCAACCAGGGGATCCGAAACACCATATATTTT,CASNQGIRNTIYF
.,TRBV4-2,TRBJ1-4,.,TGTGCCAGCAGCCAAGCCCGGGAGTCAGGGGCTGAAAAACTGTTTTTT,CASSQARESGAEKLFF
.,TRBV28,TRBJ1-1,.,TGTGCCAGCAGTCTCAGGGACCTGAACACTGAAGCTTTCTTT,CASSLRDLNTEAFF
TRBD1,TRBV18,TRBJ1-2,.,TGTGCCAGCTCACCCTCAGGGGTACAGGGGATAGTCTACACCTTC,CASSPSGVQGIVYTF
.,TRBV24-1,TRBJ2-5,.,TGTGCCACCAGTGATCGACTCGACAACAAAGAGACCCAGTACTTC,CATSDRLDNKETQYF
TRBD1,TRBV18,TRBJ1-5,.,TGTGCCAGCTCAGAAACAGGGGCGATCAATCAGCCCCAGCATTTT,CASSETGAINQPQHF
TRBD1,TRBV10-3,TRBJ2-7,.,TGTGCCATCAGCCCGGGACAGGCGGAGCAGTACTTC,CAISPGQAEQYF
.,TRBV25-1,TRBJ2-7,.,TGTGCCAGCAGTGAGCCATGGGACCTCTCCGGGGAGCAGTACTTC,CASSEPWDLSGEQYF
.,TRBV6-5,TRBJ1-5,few,TGTGCCAGCAAAAAGGGGCCCTATAGCAATCAGCCCCAGCATTTT,CASKKGPYSNQPQHF
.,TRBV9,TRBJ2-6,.,TGTGCCAGCAGCTGGGGCGGGGCCAACGTCCTGACTTTC,CASSWGGANVLTF
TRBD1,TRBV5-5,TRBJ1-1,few,TGTGCCAGCAGCCTACAGGGGATGAACACTGAAGCTTTCTTT,CASSLQGMNTEAFF
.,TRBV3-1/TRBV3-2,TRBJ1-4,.,TGTGCCAGCAGCCAAGGGGGGAAAGAACTGTTTTTT,CASSQGGKELFF
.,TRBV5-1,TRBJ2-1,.,TGCGCCAGCACCTTGACAGGAGGGGGCGTTGAGCAGTTCTTC,CASTLTGGGVEQFF
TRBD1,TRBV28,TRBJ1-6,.,TGTGCCAGCAGGGGAACCGACAGGGATAATTCACCCCTCCACTTT,CASRGTDRDNSPLHF
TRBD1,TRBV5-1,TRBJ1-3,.,TGCGCCAGCAGCACAACAGGGGGAAACTCTGGAAACACCATATATTTT,CASSTTGGNSGNTIYF
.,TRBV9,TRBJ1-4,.,TGTGCCAGCAGCGTAGATGCTATGGAGGGCGAAAAACTGTTTTTT,CASSVDAMEGEKLFF